A single sample is the source of the 7 T cell receptor beta chains below, sequenced in a study of cytomegalovirus exposure and HLA in healthy donors. The PCR ran on 60 Vbeta and 13 Jbeta primers. Repertoires were generated with immunoSEQ multiplex PCR, while TCRdb's copy carries only in-frame clones and drops some. Recorded here are about 54,000 clones; the top ten clones represent approximately 6.8%. The source material was PBMCs. Receptors were obtained from a woman aged 40 to 50 in good health and CMV-seronegative.

The V and J genes are TRBV2 and TRBJ2-3; D may be TRBD2 (6 bases). Germline values: CDR1 SNHLY, CDR2 FYNNEI. Between the trimmed V and J ends, which lost 7 bases and 2 bases, there was a span of 16 bases. The CDR3 consists of 15 residues. DNA for the CDR3: TGTGCCAGCACTAAGGGTCGGGAGATCACAGATACGCAGTATTTT. As protein: CASTKGREITDTQYF.

The J gene is TRBJ1-5, the V gene TRBV4-2, with a possible D match to TRBD1 (5 bases). Germline CDR1 and CDR2: LGHNA and YNFKEQ. This CDR3 comprises 16 residues. V lost 2 bases, J lost 1 base, and 12 bases lay in between. CDR3 sequence (DNA): TGTGCCAGCAGCCAATTCGCCCGACAGAGCAATCAGCCCCAGCATTTT. Translation: CASSQFARQSNQPQHF.

The CDR3 region has the DNA TGCGCCAGCAGCTCTAGGGTGGACACCGCCGACTATGGCTACACCTTC. Residues: CASSSRVDTADYGYTF. The chain combines TRBV5-1 with TRBJ1-2, with D maybe TRBD1 (5 bases). Germline CDR1 and CDR2: SGHRS and YFSETQ. Trimming cost V 3 bases and J 3 bases, with 18 bases left between them. The length of the CDR3 is 16 residues.

The chain has TRBV19 and TRBJ1-1; D gene uncertain. Deletions cut 3 bases from V and 0 bases from J, with 17 bases between. This CDR3 spans 17 amino acids. Per germline, CDR1 LNHDA and CDR2 SQIVND (reference sequence). CDR3 in DNA: TGTGCCAGTAGTATGTACACTGCACAGTCTGTGAACACTGAAGCTTTCTTT. Residues: CASSMYTAQSVNTEAFF.

This chain links TRBV4-3 with TRBJ2-5, with TRBD1 identical over 10 bases. J gave up 1 base and V 3 bases, and 5 bases lay outside the gene matches. This CDR3 is built from 16 residues. Germline V gene lookup returns CDR1 LGHNA and CDR2 YSLEER. CDR3 amino acids: CASSHLRTGGQETQYF. The DNA of the CDR3 is TGCGCCAGCAGCCACCTGCGGACAGGGGGCCAAGAGACCCAGTACTTC.

This chain joins TRBV4-1 and TRBJ2-5; D might be TRBD2 (5 bases). The germline V gene has CDR1 MGHRA and CDR2 YSYEKL. V shed 0 bases and J shed 1 base, with 12 bases lying between them. This CDR3 comprises 16 residues. The DNA for the CDR3 is TGCGCCAGCAGCCAAGATTTCCGGGGAACCCAAGAGACCCAGTACTTC. Encoded protein: CASSQDFRGTQETQYF.

V and J are TRBV19 and TRBJ1-1; 12 positions agree with TRBD1. CDR3 length equals 16 residues. Germline V lookup: CDR1 LNHDA, CDR2 SQIVND (reference sequence). V was clipped by 6 bases and J by 1 base; unmatched bases: 6. The CDR3 reads CASRSGTGGGNTEAFF. In DNA form, the CDR3 reads TGTGCCAGTAGATCCGGGACAGGGGGCGGGAACACTGAAGCTTTCTTT.